These 27 T cell receptor beta chains were all obtained from the same sample, sequenced in a study of human T cells and chemical hapten exposure. Specified time point: pre-sensitization, week 0. Noted treatment: therapeutic diphenylcyclopropenone sensitization with weekly scalp DPC. Using its own MiXCR run on the RACE reads, TCRdb lists one record per CDR3 protein. The table has about 380,000 distinct CDR3 sequences, approximately 5% seen once. Sequenced material: whole blood, taken in connection with sensitization to the hapten diphenylcyclopropenone (DPC). The source is a woman between 50 and 59 years old with alopecia areata. Some clones in this sample may be carry-over from other donors' samples.

There are a few counts of this clonotype. This chain uses TRBV7-9 with TRBJ2-7, with 7 positions matching TRBD1. Trimming removed 5 bases from V and 5 bases from J; junction bases left unmatched: 12. The germline V gene has CDR1 SEHNR and CDR2 FQNEAQ (reference sequence). The CDR3 covers 15 residues. CDR3 residues: CASSPPAQGSHEQYF. CDR3 DNA sequence: TGTGCCAGCAGCCCTCCGGCACAGGGGTCCCACGAGCAGTACTTC.

Ten or more counts support this clonotype. This rearrangement joins TRBV5-6 to TRBJ2-1; D possibly uses TRBD1 or TRBD2 (5 bases each). V lost 3 bases and J lost 0, with 22 bases in between. Germline loops: CDR1 SGHDT, CDR2 YYEEEE. The CDR3 loop spans 19 amino acids. The DNA of the CDR3 is TGTGCCAGCAGCTCCGGCCGGATAGGGGCTGGGGGCTCCTACAATGAGCAGTTCTTC. This sequence encodes CASSSGRIGAGGSYNEQFF.

This clonotype was counted ten times or more. The rearrangement joins TRBV9 to TRBJ2-7; D is possibly TRBD1 (6 bases). Looked up from germline, CDR1 is SGDLS and CDR2 is YYNGEE. The CDR3 extends over 15 amino acids. Trimming removed 0 bases at V and 2 bases at J, with 12 bases between. As DNA, the CDR3 is TGTGCCAGCAGCGTAGGTAACAGGGACACCTACGAGCAGTACTTC. Amino acids: CASSVGNRDTYEQYF.

This clonotype has ten or more counts. The chain couples TRBV5-6 to TRBJ1-1, with D unresolved. V was clipped by 0 bases and J by 1 base, with 7 bases between them. Germline V CDR1 and CDR2: SGHDT, YYEEEE. This CDR3 comprises 14 residues. The CDR3 DNA reads as TGTGCCAGCAGCTTGGAGGGTACGAACACTGAAGCTTTCTTT. Translated, it gives CASSLEGTNTEAFF. The full variable domain, in which reference TRBV5-6 and TRBJ1-1 provide the parts outside the CDR3, is DAGVTQSPTHLIKTRGQQVTLRCSPKSGHDTVSWYQQALGQGPQFIFQYYEEEERQRGNFPDRFSGHQFPNYSSELNVNALLLGDSALYLCASSLEGTNTEAFFGQGTRLTVV.

Ten or more counts support this clonotype. J is TRBJ2-5 and V is TRBV5-1, with 7 bases aligning to TRBD1. Germline CDR1 reads SGHRS; CDR2 reads YFSETQ. The ends lost 4 bases at V and 6 bases at J; junction bases unmatched: 6. CDR3 length: 13 amino acids. CDR3 sequence (DNA): TGCGCCAGCAGCCTAAGACAGGGTCAGACCCAGTACTTC. Translation gives CASSLRQGQTQYF.

This chain joins TRBV28 and TRBJ1-1; tentatively, D is TRBD1 (6 bases). Germline V gene sequence: CDR1 MDHEN, CDR2 SYDVKM. Trimming pared 1 base from V and 8 bases from J, leaving 11 bases between. The CDR3 is 13 residues long. CDR3 DNA sequence: TGTGCCAGCAGTTTATTAGGGCAGGGGGAAGCTTTCTTT. Residues: CASSLLGQGEAFF. Full variable domain (rest looked up from reference TRBV28 and TRBJ1-1): DVKVTQSSRYLVKRTGEKVFLECVQDMDHENMFWYRQDPGLGLRLIYFSYDVKMKEKGDIPEGYSVSREKKERFSLILESASTNQTSMYLCASSLLGQGEAFFGQGTRLTVV.

Ten or more counts support this clonotype. The chain combines TRBV6-5 with TRBJ1-5; D is undetermined. The CDR3 totals 15 residues. The V and J ends lost 0 bases and 2 bases respectively, with 8 bases between them. Germline V gene sequence: CDR1 MNHEY, CDR2 SVGAGI. CDR3 nucleotide sequence: TGTGCCAGCAGTTACTCCGGGCTGGGCAATCAGCCCCAGCATTTT. As protein: CASSYSGLGNQPQHF.

This clonotype was observed at least ten times. V and J are TRBV29-1 and TRBJ2-1; tentatively, D is TRBD2 (6 bases). The V and J ends lost 4 bases and 7 bases respectively, with 14 bases between them. The length of the CDR3 is 13 residues. Germline V CDR1 and CDR2: SQVTM, ANQGSEA. The CDR3 bases are TGCAGCGTTGTGGGCGGAGGGACGAATGAGCAGTTCTTC. This codes for CSVVGGGTNEQFF.

This clonotype was seen many times. The chain recombines TRBV3-1 with TRBJ2-2, with 12 positions matching TRBD2. This CDR3 contains 16 residues. V lost 4 bases and J lost 7; bases outside the gene matches: 7. In germline, CDR1 is LGHDT, CDR2 YNNKEL (reference sequence). CDR3 bases: TGTGCCAGCAGCCCGACTAGCGGGAGTCCCGGCGGGGAGCTGTTTTTT. Residues: CASSPTSGSPGGELFF.

This chain uses TRBV9 with TRBJ1-5; weak D call: TRBD1 (6 bases). This CDR3 has 15 residues. The V gene lost 0 bases and the J gene lost 2 bases, with 9 bases spanning the gap. The germline gives CDR1 SGDLS, CDR2 YYNGEE. The DNA for the CDR3 is TGTGCCAGCAGCGTAGACGCAGGGGGCAATCAGCCCCAGCATTTT. It codes for CASSVDAGGNQPQHF.

V and J are TRBV12-3 or TRBV12-4 and TRBJ1-2; D perhaps matches TRBD1 (6 bases). The CDR3 contains 16 residues. V was cut by 5 bases and J by 6 bases, with 22 bases left in between. CDR3 sequence reads: CASSTFPAGANDGYTF. CDR3 in DNA: TGTGCCAGCAGTACCTTCCCGGCAGGGGCAAACGATGGCTACACCTTC.

This clonotype showed up many times. V is TRBV29-1 and J is TRBJ2-5; D perhaps matches TRBD1 (5 bases). Germline CDR1 reads SQVTM; CDR2 reads ANQGSEA. This CDR3 comprises 10 residues. The ends were cut back, 6 bases at V and 7 bases at J, with 9 bases in the middle. The CDR3 is CSVDTGTQYF. The CDR3 bases are TGCAGCGTGGACACAGGGACCCAGTACTTC. The whole variable domain, filled in from reference TRBV29-1 and TRBJ2-5, reads SAVISQKPSRDICQRGTSLTIQCQVDSQVTMMFWYRQQPGQSLTLIATANQGSEATYESGFVIDKFPISRPNLTFSTLTVSNMSPEDSSIYLCSVDTGTQYFGPGTRLLVL.

This clonotype was seen repeatedly, ten times or more. V gene TRBV20-1 combines with J gene TRBJ2-7; 8 nucleotides match TRBD2. CDR3 length equals 12 residues. V trimming: 6 bases; J trimming: 4 bases; junction bases outside the gene matches: 5. Germline loops: CDR1 DFQATT, CDR2 SNEGSKA (reference sequence). In DNA form, the CDR3 reads TGCAGTGCGATTCGACTAGCGTACGAGCAGTACTTC. Protein product: CSAIRLAYEQYF.

This clonotype has a handful of counts. The chain carries TRBV6-5 and TRBJ1-2; D perhaps matches TRBD1 (5 bases). This CDR3 has 14 amino acids. The V end was cut by 2 bases, the J end by 4 bases, with 11 bases between. Germline V gives CDR1 MNHEY, CDR2 SVGAGI. Written as DNA, the CDR3 is TGTGCCAGCAGTTACCAGGGAAGAGGCTATGGCTACACCTTC. Translation gives CASSYQGRGYGYTF.

This clonotype was observed at least ten times. The V call is TRBV6-5, the J call TRBJ1-1, with TRBD1 matching 8 bases. There are 16 residues in the CDR3. The J segment lost 6 bases and the V segment lost 2 bases, leaving 11 bases of the junction unmatched. Per the germline V gene, CDR1 is MNHEY and CDR2 is SVGAGI. CDR3 nucleotides: TGTGCCAGCAGTTACCAATGGACAGGGCCCTCGGCTGAAGCTTTCTTT. Its translation is CASSYQWTGPSAEAFF.

The chain links TRBV18 to TRBJ2-5; unclear D gene. Deletions cut 4 bases from V and 0 bases from J, with 6 bases between. Germline V gene sequence: CDR1 KGHSH, CDR2 LQKENI. This CDR3 is built from 13 residues. CDR3 DNA sequence: TGTGCCAGCTCACAAGGGTACCAAGAGACCCAGTACTTC. The encoded protein is CASSQGYQETQYF.

The CDR3 DNA sequence: TGTGCCAGCAGCCAAGGCCCCAGGGAAGCTTTCTTT. The encoded protein is CASSQGPREAFF. The chain recombines TRBV3-1 with TRBJ1-1; D uncertain. The V gene lost 1 base and the J gene lost 8 bases, with 8 bases spanning the gap. CDR3 length: 12 residues. Germline loops: CDR1 LGHDT, CDR2 YNNKEL (reference sequence).

The V and J genes are TRBV7-9 and TRBJ2-1; 7 bases are a match to TRBD1. The CDR3 has 15 residues. The ends lost 0 bases at V and 8 bases at J; junction bases unmatched: 7. Germline V gene lookup returns CDR1 SEHNR and CDR2 FQNEAQ (reference sequence). The CDR3 protein is CASSLAPRQGHEQFF. CDR3 in DNA: TGTGCCAGCAGCTTAGCCCCAAGACAGGGACATGAGCAGTTCTTC.

This clonotype occurred a few times. The chain recombines TRBV30 with TRBJ1-1; no clear D gene. The V end was cut by 4 bases, the J end by 0 bases, with 9 bases between. The CDR3 has 13 amino acids. The germline V gene has CDR1 GTSNPN and CDR2 SVGIG (reference sequence). The CDR3 loop reads CAWNVGLNTEAFF. CDR3 sequence (DNA): TGTGCCTGGAACGTAGGGTTGAACACTGAAGCTTTCTTT.

The table lists this clonotype with many counts. This CDR3 is CASSRGEGTEAFF. CDR3 sequence (DNA): TGTGCCAGCTCACGGGGTGAGGGCACTGAAGCTTTCTTT. The chain carries TRBV18 and TRBJ1-1; D is ambiguous. CDR1 KGHSH and CDR2 LQKENI come from the germline V gene. Trimming took 4 bases from V and 4 from J, leaving 10 bases between them. The CDR3 runs to 13 residues.

The rearrangement uses TRBV20-1 and TRBJ1-5; D perhaps matches TRBD1 (5 bases). V lost 3 bases and J 0 bases, leaving 9 bases between the germline ends. Germline V gene lookup returns CDR1 DFQATT and CDR2 SNEGSKA (reference sequence). The CDR3 contains 14 residues. The CDR3 reads CSASGAVSNQPQHF. CDR3 sequence (DNA): TGCAGTGCTAGCGGGGCGGTTAGCAATCAGCCCCAGCATTTT.

In its sample, this clonotype was seen many times. V and J are TRBV12-3 or TRBV12-4 and TRBJ1-3, with unresolved D. The CDR3 extends over 14 amino acids. Deletions cut 6 bases from V and 2 bases from J, with 11 bases between. CDR3 region: CASSAGRAGNTIYF. CDR3 bases: TGTGCCAGCAGCGCGGGGAGGGCTGGAAACACCATATATTTT.

This clonotype was seen at least ten times. This rearrangement joins TRBV24-1 to TRBJ1-5, with 10 bases fitting TRBD1. Germline V CDR1 and CDR2: KGHDR, SFDVKD. V lost 5 bases to trimming and J lost 5 bases; unmatched junction nucleotides: 20. The CDR3 is 20 amino acids. As DNA, the CDR3 is TGTGCCACCAGTGCGGCCAAGGGACAGGGGATTTTCGTGGGAGATCAGCCCCAGCATTTT. It encodes CATSAAKGQGIFVGDQPQHF.

Ten or more counts support this clonotype. The rearrangement links TRBV6-5 to TRBJ2-5; a weak D match, TRBD2 (6 bases). Trimming shortened V by 11 bases and J by 1 base, and 17 bases separated the two germline ends. There are 14 residues in the CDR3. Germline V gives CDR1 MNHEY, CDR2 SVGAGI. The CDR3 reads CASQGGDPQETQYF. CDR3 nucleotide sequence: TGTGCCTCCCAGGGAGGAGATCCCCAAGAGACCCAGTACTTC.

This clonotype occurred once. This may stem from a read error, because a much larger clone lies one nucleotide away. The chain recombines TRBV12-3 or TRBV12-4 with TRBJ2-3; D perhaps matches TRBD1 (6 bases). Near its end, the DNA agrees better with TRBJ1-5, so the J call may be wrong. This CDR3 is 16 amino acids long. The CDR3 here is CASSLEVGGAPDTQHF. As DNA, the CDR3 is TGTGCCAGCAGTTTAGAGGTCGGGGGGGCTCCAGATACGCAGCATTTT.

This clonotype was seen more than once but under ten times. The V gene is TRBV13, the J gene TRBJ2-3; 7 bases are a match to TRBD2. The CDR3 covers 16 residues. V lost 5 bases to trimming and J lost 4 bases; unmatched junction nucleotides: 12. Looked up from germline, CDR1 is PRHDT and CDR2 is FYEKMQ (reference sequence). CDR3 sequence (DNA): TGTGCCAGCAGCCTATGGACTAGAAAGGGCCCAGATACGCAGTATTTT. Translated: CASSLWTRKGPDTQYF.

This clonotype was observed a few times. The chain recombines TRBV20-1 with TRBJ2-2; TRBD2 matches 7 bases. The CDR3 has 15 amino acids. Trimming removed 3 bases from V and 5 bases from J; junction bases left unmatched: 9. Germline CDR1 DFQATT, CDR2 SNEGSKA (reference sequence). Here the CDR3 DNA reads TGCAGTGCTAGGTCTGCGGGAGCGGGGACCGGGGAGCTGTTTTTT. The encoded protein is CSARSAGAGTGELFF.